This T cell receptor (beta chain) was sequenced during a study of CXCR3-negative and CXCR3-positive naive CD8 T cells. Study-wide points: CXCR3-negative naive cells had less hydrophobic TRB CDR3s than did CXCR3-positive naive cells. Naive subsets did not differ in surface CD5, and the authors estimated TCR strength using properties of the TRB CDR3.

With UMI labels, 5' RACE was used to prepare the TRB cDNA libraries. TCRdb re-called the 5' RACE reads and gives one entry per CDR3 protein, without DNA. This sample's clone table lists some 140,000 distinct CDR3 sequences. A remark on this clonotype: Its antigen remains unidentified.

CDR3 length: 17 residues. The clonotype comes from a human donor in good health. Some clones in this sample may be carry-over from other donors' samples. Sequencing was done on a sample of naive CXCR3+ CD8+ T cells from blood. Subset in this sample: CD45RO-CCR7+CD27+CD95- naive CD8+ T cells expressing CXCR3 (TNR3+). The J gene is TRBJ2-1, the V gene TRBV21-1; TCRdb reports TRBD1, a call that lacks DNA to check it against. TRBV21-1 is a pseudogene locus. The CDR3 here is CASSTSGQDHSYNEQFF.